The T cell receptor (beta chain) under discussion was sequenced for a study of T-cell reconstitution after alpha-beta-depleted transplantation in children (dated by TCRdb to about 2016). Broadly, across the study: Using TCR repertoire profiling, the study quantitatively followed how T-cell immune reconstitution unfolded in children after TCRalphabeta/CD19-depleted allogeneic hematopoietic cell transplantation.

The germline V gene (reference sequence) provides CDR1 DFQATT and CDR2 SNEGSKA. Trimming takes 1 base from V and 0 bases from J, and the germline ends sit 10 bases apart. CDR3 length: 16 amino acids, cysteine to phenylalanine. Only the CDR3 part of the read is kept: 48 bases, read in frame from the first base. Receptors were amplified or captured by PCR. Sequencing took place on an Illumina HiSeq 2500. To normalize quantification of the TCRbeta repertoire, the TCR libraries were built with molecular barcoding that relied on unique molecular identifiers. TCRdb reanalyzed the raw reads on its own, using fastp at Q25 for trimming and MiXCR for clone calling, and kept in-frame beta chains. Rows are unified per CDR3 protein, each entry keeping the most common DNA and genes. This sample is represented by roughly 590,000 distinct CDR3 sequences; approximately 16% of them were singletons. Approximately 1% of the sample goes to the ten largest clones.

This clonotype was seen at least ten times. There is no known antigen for this receptor. Per-nucleotide qualities are absent, and no much larger clonotype sits a single base away. The origin of this receptor is a human donor who donated a stem cell graft to a child with acute myeloid leukemia. Sequenced material: PBMCs from the stem cell graft donor, taken from the stem cell graft. The chain is encoded by TRBV20-1 joined to TRBJ1-6; TRBD1 is a weak D gene call, 5 bases matching. CDR3 loop: CSARVSQGSYNSPLHF. Read as DNA, the sequence is TGCAGTGCTAGAGTAAGCCAGGGCTCCTATAATTCACCCCTCCACTTT.